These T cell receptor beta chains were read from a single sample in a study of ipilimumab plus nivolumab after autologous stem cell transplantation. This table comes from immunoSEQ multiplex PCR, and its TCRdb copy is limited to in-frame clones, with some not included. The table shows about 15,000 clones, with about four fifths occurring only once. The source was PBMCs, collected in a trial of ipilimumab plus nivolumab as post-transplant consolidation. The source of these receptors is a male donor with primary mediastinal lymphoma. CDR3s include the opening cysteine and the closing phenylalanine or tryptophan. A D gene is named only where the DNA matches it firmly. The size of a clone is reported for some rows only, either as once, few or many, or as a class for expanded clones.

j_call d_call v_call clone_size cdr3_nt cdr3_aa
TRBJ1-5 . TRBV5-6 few TGTGCCAGCAGCTTGCGGCGCAATAGCAATCAGCCCCAGCATTTT CASSLRRNSNQPQHF
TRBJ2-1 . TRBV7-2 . TGTGCCAGCAGATTTCACAATGAGCAGTTCTTC CASRFHNEQFF
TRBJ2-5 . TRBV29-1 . TGCAGCGTTGTATTGGAGGAGACCCAGTACTTC CSVVLEETQYF
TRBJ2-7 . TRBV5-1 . TGCGCCAGCAGCTTGGGCGGCGGGCACACCTACGAGCAGTACTTC CASSLGGGHTYEQYF
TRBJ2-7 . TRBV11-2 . TGTGCCAGCAGCGATACAAAAGGCTACGAGCAGTACTTC CASSDTKGYEQYF
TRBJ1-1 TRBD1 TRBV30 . TGTGCCTGGAGTTCGTCAAAGTCGGGACAGGCGAACACTGAAGCTTTCTTT CAWSSSKSGQANTEAFF
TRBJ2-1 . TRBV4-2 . TGTGCCAGCTTAGGGGAGACCCACAATGAGCAGTTCTTC CASLGETHNEQFF
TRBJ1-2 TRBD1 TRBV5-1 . TGCGCCAGCAGCTGGGGGACAGGGCGCTATGGCTACACCTTC CASSWGTGRYGYTF
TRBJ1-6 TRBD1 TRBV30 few TGTGCCTGGGGACCGGACAGGACCAATTCACCCCTCCACTTT CAWGPDRTNSPLHF
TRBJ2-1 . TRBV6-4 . TGTGCCAGCAGTGACCTCTCTAGCTCCTACAATGAGCAGTTCTTC CASSDLSSSYNEQFF
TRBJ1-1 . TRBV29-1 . TGCAGCGTTCGCCGGCCCTACGAGACTGAAGCTTTCTTT CSVRRPYETEAFF
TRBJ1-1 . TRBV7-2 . TGTGCCAGCAGCGTCGTCCCATTACAGGGAGCAGCTTTCTTT CASSVVPLQGAAFF
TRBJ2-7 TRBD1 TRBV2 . TGTGCCGGACAGGGTCTCGGCTACGAGCAGTACTTC CAGQGLGYEQYF
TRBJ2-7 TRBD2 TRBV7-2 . TGTGCCAGCAGCCGTACCAGGGGCGGGGGGAAATACTACGAGCAGTACTTC CASSRTRGGGKYYEQYF
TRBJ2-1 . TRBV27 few TGTGCCAGCAGTCCCCAAGACAGATACAATGAGCAGTTCTTC CASSPQDRYNEQFF
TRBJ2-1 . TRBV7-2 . TGTGCCAGCAGCCGACCCTACAATGAGCAGTTCTTC CASSRPYNEQFF
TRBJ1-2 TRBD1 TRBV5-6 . TGTGCCAGCAGCGGGACAGGGGGCGCGGGCGGCTACACCTTC CASSGTGGAGGYTF
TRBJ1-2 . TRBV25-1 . TGTGCCAGCAGTGACCAACGGACTGGCTCCTATGGCTACACCTTC CASSDQRTGSYGYTF
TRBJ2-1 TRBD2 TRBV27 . TGTGCCAGCAGTTTATGGCTAGCGGGATACAATGAGCAGTTCTTC CASSLWLAGYNEQFF
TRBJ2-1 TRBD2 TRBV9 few TGTGCCAGCAGCCTACGGACTAGCGGGAGGCTAAATGAGCAGTTCTTC CASSLRTSGRLNEQFF
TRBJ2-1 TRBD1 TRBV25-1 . TGTGCCAGCAGCCCGACAGGGTACAGTTCCTACAATGAGCAGTTCTTC CASSPTGYSSYNEQFF
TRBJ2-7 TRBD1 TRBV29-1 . TGCAGCGCACAGACAGGGTCCTACGAGCAGTACTTC CSAQTGSYEQYF
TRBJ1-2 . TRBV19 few TGTGCCAGTAGTACTTCCTCCGGGACTGCGGGCAACTATGGCTACACCTTC CASSTSSGTAGNYGYTF
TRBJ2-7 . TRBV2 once TGTGCCAGTTCCCAGGCCTACGAGCAGTACTTC CASSQAYEQYF
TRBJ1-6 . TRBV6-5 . TGTGCCAGCAGTTTCGATAGAAATTCACCCCTCCACTTT CASSFDRNSPLHF
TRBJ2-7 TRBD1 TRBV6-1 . TGTGCCAGTTCGTGGACAGGGGCCGAGCAGTACTTC CASSWTGAEQYF
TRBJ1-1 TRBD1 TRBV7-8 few TGTGCCAGCAGTCGCCGGGACAGGGGCTCTAACACTGAAGCTTTCTTT CASSRRDRGSNTEAFF
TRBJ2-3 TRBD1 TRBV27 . TGTGCCAGCAGTTGGGACAGTTTGACAGATACGCAGTATTTT CASSWDSLTDTQYF
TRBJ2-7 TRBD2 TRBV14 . TGTGCCAGCAGCCATTGGGAGGGAGGGTCCTACGAGCAGTACTTC CASSHWEGGSYEQYF
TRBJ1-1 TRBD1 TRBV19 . TGTGCCAGTAGTGGGGCGGGCAGGGGGCGACCTGAAGCTTTCTTT CASSGAGRGRPEAFF
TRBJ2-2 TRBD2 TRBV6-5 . TGTGCCGTTCGTAGCGGGGGGAACACCGGGGAGCTGTTTTTT CAVRSGGNTGELFF
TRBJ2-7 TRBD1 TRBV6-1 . TGTGCCAGCAGTGATTGGTTTCAGGGGGTTAACACGAGGGGAGAGCAGTACTTC CASSDWFQGVNTRGEQYF
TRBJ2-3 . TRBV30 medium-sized TGTGCCTGGGTGGGAGGACTGCCACAGGATACGCAGTATTTT CAWVGGLPQDTQYF
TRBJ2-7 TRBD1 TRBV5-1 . TGCGCCAGCAGCCGGGACAGGGGGACGGGCGAGCAGTACTTC CASSRDRGTGEQYF
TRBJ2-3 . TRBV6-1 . TGTGCCAGCGGGATATTTTCCCACACAGATACGCAGTATTTT CASGIFSHTDTQYF
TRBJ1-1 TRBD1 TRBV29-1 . TGCAGCGCAGCCGGGACAGAAAACACTGAAGCTTTCTTT CSAAGTENTEAFF
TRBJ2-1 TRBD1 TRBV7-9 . TGTGCCAGCAGCTTAGACGGGACAGGGGAGGGGAATGAGCAGTTCTTC CASSLDGTGEGNEQFF
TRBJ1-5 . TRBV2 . TGTGCCAGCGGGCGGGACGGGAGTTGGAATCAGCCCCAGCATTTT CASGRDGSWNQPQHF
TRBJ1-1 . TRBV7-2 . TGTGCCAGCAGCTTAGGGGGAATGAACACTGAAGCTTTCTTT CASSLGGMNTEAFF
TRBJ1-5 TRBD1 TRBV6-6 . TGTGCCAGCAACCCGACAGGGCGCAATCAGCCCCAGCATTTT CASNPTGRNQPQHF
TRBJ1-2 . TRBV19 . TGTGCCAGTAGAGGGACTACTAACTATGGCTACACCTTC CASRGTTNYGYTF
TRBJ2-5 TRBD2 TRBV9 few TGTGCCAGCAGCGTAGGGATTCAGCGGGGAGTGGAGACCCAGTACTTC CASSVGIQRGVETQYF
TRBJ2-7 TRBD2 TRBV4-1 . TGCGCCAGCAGCCTTGGCGAGCGGGGGAGCTCCTACGAGCAGTACTTC CASSLGERGSSYEQYF
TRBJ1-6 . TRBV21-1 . TGTGCCAGCCGGGGCAGCGGTAATTCACCCCTCCACTTT CASRGSGNSPLHF
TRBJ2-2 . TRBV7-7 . TGTGCTAGCAGAAGAGGGGACCGGTACACCGGGGAGCTGTTTTTT CASRRGDRYTGELFF
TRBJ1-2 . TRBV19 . TGTGCCAGTGCGACCGGCCGGGACCTCCATGGCTACACCTTC CASATGRDLHGYTF
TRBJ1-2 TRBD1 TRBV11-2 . TGTGCCAGCAGGCTAACAGGGGATTCCGGCTACACCTTC CASRLTGDSGYTF
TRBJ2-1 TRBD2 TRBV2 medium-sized TGTGCCAGCAGTGGGGCTAGCGGGACGGGAAATGAGCAGTTCTTC CASSGASGTGNEQFF
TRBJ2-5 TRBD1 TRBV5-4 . TGTGCCAGCAGCTCGGGGACAGGTAACCAAGAGACCCAGTACTTC CASSSGTGNQETQYF
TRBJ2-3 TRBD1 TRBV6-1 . TGTGCCAGCAGTGTGACAGGGACCACAGATACGCAGTATTTT CASSVTGTTDTQYF
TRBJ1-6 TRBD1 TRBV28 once TGTGCCAGCATGACAGGGAGCTCCTATAATTCACCCCTCCACTTT CASMTGSSYNSPLHF
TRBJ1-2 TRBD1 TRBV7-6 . TGTGCCAGCAGCCCACGCCGGACAGGGGATGGCTACACCTTC CASSPRRTGDGYTF
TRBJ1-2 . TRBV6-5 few TGTGCCAGCAGTTCCCGGGGGACGAACTATGGCTACACCTTC CASSSRGTNYGYTF
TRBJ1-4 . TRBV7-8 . TGTGCCAGCAGCTTAGCGGGGGTGGGTAGGGAAAAACTGTTTTTT CASSLAGVGREKLFF
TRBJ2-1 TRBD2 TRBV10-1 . TGCGCCAGCAGTGTACGACTGCGGGAGGGCCAGTTCTTC CASSVRLREGQFF